Below, 18 T cell receptor beta chains from the same sample are listed, as sequenced in a study of cytomegalovirus exposure and HLA in healthy donors (dated by TCRdb to the late 2010s). Receptor amplification or capture employed the immunoSEQ multiplex PCR assay. A mixture of 60 forward primers for TCR Vbeta segments and 13 reverse primers for TCR Jbeta segments was used in the multiplex PCR. TCRdb limited this immuneACCESS table to in-frame rearrangements with V and J called. A share of clones is missing; checked studies link under half to unresolved V genes, and the rest is unexplained. Recorded for this sample are 210,000 or so clones; 60% to 80% of them occurred a single time. The ten largest clones take up 1.5% to 2% of the sample. Sequencing was done on a sample of PBMCs. These receptors were collected from a man aged 18 to 29 in good health and CMV-seronegative.

The chain recombines TRBV4-3 with TRBJ2-3, with 9 bases lining up with TRBD2. The trim removed 0 bases at V and 2 bases at J, leaving 9 bases unmatched. The CDR3 runs 18 residues. From germline, CDR1 is LGHNA and CDR2 YSLEER. The CDR3 sequence is CASSQDGPIAGATDTQYF. CDR3 nucleotide sequence: TGCGCCAGCAGCCAAGATGGCCCAATAGCGGGGGCCACAGATACGCAGTATTTT.

This chain links TRBV5-6 with TRBJ2-1; the match to TRBD1 covers 9 bases. J was trimmed by 8 bases and V by 7 bases; bases with no gene match: 16. The length of the CDR3 is 16 residues. Germline V gene lookup returns CDR1 SGHDT and CDR2 YYEEEE. CDR3 amino acids: CASAPPDRGFGDEQFF. In DNA form, the CDR3 reads TGTGCCAGCGCCCCGCCGGACAGGGGTTTCGGCGATGAGCAGTTCTTC.

The V call is TRBV2, the J call TRBJ1-2; weak D call: TRBD1 (6 bases). From germline, CDR1 is SNHLY and CDR2 FYNNEI. V dropped 4 bases and J dropped 2 bases, with 20 bases sitting between them. The CDR3 sequence is 17 residues long. This CDR3 is CASSGESKAGANYGYTF. CDR3 in DNA: TGTGCCAGCAGTGGGGAATCCAAAGCAGGGGCCAACTATGGCTACACCTTC.

CDR3 residues: CASSVGQMGEKLFF. The CDR3 region has the DNA TGTGCCAGCAGCGTCGGACAGATGGGTGAAAAACTGTTTTTT. The genes are TRBV9 and TRBJ1-4, with a tentative D call TRBD1 (6 bases). Deletions cut 2 bases from V and 7 bases from J, with 12 bases between. Germline CDR1 and CDR2: SGDLS and YYNGEE. There are 14 residues in the CDR3.

The V and J genes are TRBV9 and TRBJ2-1; tentatively, D is TRBD2 (6 bases). V lost 0 bases and J lost 5, with 12 bases in between. CDR3 length: 15 amino acids. Germline V lookup: CDR1 SGDLS, CDR2 YYNGEE. CDR3 coding DNA: TGTGCCAGCAGCGTAGATCTAGCGAGACACAATGAGCAGTTCTTC. Translation gives CASSVDLARHNEQFF. The full variable domain, its missing parts supplied by reference TRBV9 and TRBJ2-1, is DSGVTQTPKHLITATGQRVTLRCSPRSGDLSVYWYQQSLDQGLQFLIQYYNGEERAKGNILERFSAQQFPDLHSELNLSSLELGDSALYFCASSVDLARHNEQFFGPGTRLTVL.

The chain recombines TRBV7-9 with TRBJ1-4; D is perhaps TRBD1 (5 bases). From germline, CDR1 is SEHNR and CDR2 FQNEAQ (reference sequence). V shed 5 bases and J shed 8 bases, with 15 bases lying between them. This CDR3 region has 14 residues. The CDR3 reads CASSAQGGREKLFF. CDR3 nucleotide sequence: TGTGCCAGCAGCGCCCAGGGCGGACGGGAAAAACTGTTTTTT.

This clone was seen a few times. V is TRBV7-9 and J is TRBJ2-1; TRBD2 matches at 11 bases. There are 19 residues in the CDR3. J lost 5 bases, V lost 5 bases, and 17 bases had no gene match. Germline loops: CDR1 SEHNR, CDR2 FQNEAQ (reference sequence). The CDR3 DNA is TGTGCCAGCAGCCTAGGAACTAGCGGGAGAGGAGTAACGGACAATGAGCAGTTCTTC. Protein sequence: CASSLGTSGRGVTDNEQFF.

The chain employs TRBV11-3 and TRBJ1-1; 7 bases agree with TRBD1. V was clipped by 0 bases and J by 2 bases; unmatched bases: 18. Germline assignment: CDR1 SGHNT and CDR2 YENEEA. The CDR3 is 20 residues long. In DNA, the CDR3 is TGTGCCAGCAGCTTAGATGGCAGGGGGTATCGGAACAGGATAAACACTGAAGCTTTCTTT. This gives the protein CASSLDGRGYRNRINTEAFF.

This chain joins TRBV27 and TRBJ2-7; maybe TRBD2 (5 bases). Per the germline V gene, CDR1 is MNHEY and CDR2 is SMNVEV (reference sequence). V was shortened by 5 bases and J by 2 bases, with 13 bases between the two germline ends. This CDR3 is built from 14 residues. CDR3 DNA: TGTGCCAGCAGTCCCGACGGAGCGGCCTACGAGCAGTACTTC. This encodes CASSPDGAAYEQYF.

This clone was picked up a small number of times. The chain combines TRBV28 with TRBJ2-6, with 9 bases that match TRBD1. CDR1 is MDHEN, CDR2 SYDVKM, per germline. The length of the CDR3 is 15 residues. J was trimmed by 9 bases and V by 6 bases; bases with no gene match: 9. In DNA form, the CDR3 reads TGTGCCAGCAGCCCCAGGGACAGGGTATTCAACGTCCTGACTTTC. Translation: CASSPRDRVFNVLTF.

V and J are TRBV27 and TRBJ2-3; 13 bases agree with TRBD2. V shed 3 bases, J shed 1 base, and the junction held 10 bases outside the gene matches. This CDR3 has 19 amino acids. In germline, CDR1 is MNHEY, CDR2 SMNVEV (reference sequence). The CDR3 region has the DNA TGTGCCAGCAGTTTCAGGACTAGCGGGAGTCGGATGGGCACAGATACGCAGTATTTT. Translating it yields CASSFRTSGSRMGTDTQYF.

The chain combines TRBV7-9 with TRBJ2-5; no definite D call. Trimming removed 3 bases from V and 2 bases from J, with 4 bases in between. The CDR3 length is 12 residues. Germline V gene lookup returns CDR1 SEHNR and CDR2 FQNEAQ (reference sequence). In nucleotides, the CDR3 is TGTGCCAGCAGCTTCACTCAAGAGACCCAGTACTTC. Translated: CASSFTQETQYF. Variable domain in full (rest from reference TRBV7-9 and TRBJ2-5): DTGVSQNPRHKITKRGQNVTFRCDPISEHNRLYWYRQTLGQGPEFLTYFQNEAQLEKSRLLSDRFSAERPKGSFSTLEIQRTEQGDSAMYLCASSFTQETQYFGPGTRLLVL.

The DNA of the CDR3 is TGTGCCAGCAGCTTGGCAGGGACAGGGGGCGGCGGCGAGACCCAGTACTTC. The encoded protein is CASSLAGTGGGGETQYF. This chain uses TRBV5-4 with TRBJ2-5, with 12 bases that match TRBD1. There are 17 residues in the CDR3. V was clipped by 0 bases and J by 5 bases; unmatched bases: 8. Germline V gene sequence: CDR1 SGHNT, CDR2 YYREEE (reference sequence). The full variable domain, completed using reference TRBV5-4 and TRBJ2-5, is ETGVTQSPTHLIKTRGQQVTLRCSSQSGHNTVSWYQQALGQGPQFIFQYYREEENGRGNFPPRFSGLQFPNYSSELNVNALELDDSALYLCASSLAGTGGGGETQYFGPGTRLLVL.

The chain is built from TRBV2 and TRBJ1-6; 9 nucleotides line up with TRBD1. J was trimmed by 10 bases and V by 4 bases; bases with no gene match: 5. Germline CDR1 SNHLY, CDR2 FYNNEI. The CDR3 runs 14 residues. CDR3 amino acids: CASSGDRADSPLHF. In nucleotides, the CDR3 is TGTGCCAGCAGTGGGGACAGGGCTGACTCACCCCTCCACTTT.

This rearrangement joins TRBV2 to TRBJ2-3; 9 nucleotides match TRBD2. The ends lost 7 bases at V and 0 bases at J; junction bases unmatched: 8. The germline V gene encodes CDR1 SNHLY and CDR2 FYNNEI. CDR3 length: 16 residues. The CDR3: CASILGTSLSTDTQYF. In DNA, the CDR3 is TGTGCCAGCATCCTAGGGACTAGCTTAAGCACAGATACGCAGTATTTT.

The chain is built from TRBV2 and TRBJ2-7; no reliable D call. Germline-derived CDR1 and CDR2 are SNHLY and FYNNEI. This CDR3 region has 14 residues. The V and J ends lost 4 bases and 6 bases respectively, with 16 bases between them. The CDR3 region is CASSVGVDWSEQYF. The CDR3 DNA reads as TGTGCCAGCAGTGTGGGTGTGGATTGGAGCGAGCAGTACTTC.

The rearrangement uses TRBV9 and TRBJ1-4; TRBD1 might be the D (5 bases). The CDR3 is 14 residues long. Germline CDR1 and CDR2: SGDLS and YYNGEE. V was clipped by 3 bases and J by 6 bases, with 12 bases between them. The CDR3 sequence is CASSEGTADEKLFF. The CDR3 region has the DNA TGTGCCAGCAGCGAAGGGACTGCCGATGAAAAACTGTTTTTT.

The chain recombines TRBV6-1 with TRBJ2-7; maybe TRBD1 (5 bases). V lost 3 bases and J 2 bases, leaving 11 bases between the germline ends. Germline CDR1 is MNHNS and CDR2 is SASEGT. The CDR3 totals 14 residues. In DNA form, the CDR3 reads TGTGCCAGCAGTGACAGGGTCGGTCCCTACGAGCAGTACTTC. Its protein product is CASSDRVGPYEQYF.